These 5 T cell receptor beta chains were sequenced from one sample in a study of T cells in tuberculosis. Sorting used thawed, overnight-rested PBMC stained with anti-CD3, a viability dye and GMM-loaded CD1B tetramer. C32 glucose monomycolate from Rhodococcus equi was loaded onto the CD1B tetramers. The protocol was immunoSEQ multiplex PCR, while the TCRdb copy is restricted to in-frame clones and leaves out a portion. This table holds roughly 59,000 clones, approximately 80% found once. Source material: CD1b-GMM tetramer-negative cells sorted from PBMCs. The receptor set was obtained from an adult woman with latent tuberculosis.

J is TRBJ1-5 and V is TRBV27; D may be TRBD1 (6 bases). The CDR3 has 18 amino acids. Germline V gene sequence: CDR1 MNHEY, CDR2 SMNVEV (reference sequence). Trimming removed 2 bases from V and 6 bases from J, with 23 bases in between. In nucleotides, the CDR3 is TGTGCCAGCAGTTTAGGGGGCCGTAGCCAGGGTGGTGTTCAGCCCCAGCATTTT. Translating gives CASSLGGRSQGGVQPQHF.

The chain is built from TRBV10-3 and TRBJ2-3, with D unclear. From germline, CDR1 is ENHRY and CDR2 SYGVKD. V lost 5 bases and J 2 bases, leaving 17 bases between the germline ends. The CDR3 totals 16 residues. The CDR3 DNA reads TGTGCCATCAGTCAAAATGAGAACCCCTCCACAGATACGCAGTATTTT. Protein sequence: CAISQNENPSTDTQYF.

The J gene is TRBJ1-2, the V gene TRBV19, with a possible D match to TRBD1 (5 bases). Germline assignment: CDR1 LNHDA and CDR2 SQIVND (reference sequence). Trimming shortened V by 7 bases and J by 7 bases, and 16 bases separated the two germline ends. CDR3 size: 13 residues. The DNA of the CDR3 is TGTGCCAGTAAAGGTTTGGGGCTCAGTGGCTACACCTTC. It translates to CASKGLGLSGYTF.

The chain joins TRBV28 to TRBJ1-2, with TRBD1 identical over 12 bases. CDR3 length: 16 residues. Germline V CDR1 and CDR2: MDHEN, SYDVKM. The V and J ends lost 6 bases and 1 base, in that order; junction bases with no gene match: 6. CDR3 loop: CASRGQGAKYNYGYTF. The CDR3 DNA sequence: TGTGCCAGCAGGGGACAGGGGGCAAAATATAACTATGGCTACACCTTC.

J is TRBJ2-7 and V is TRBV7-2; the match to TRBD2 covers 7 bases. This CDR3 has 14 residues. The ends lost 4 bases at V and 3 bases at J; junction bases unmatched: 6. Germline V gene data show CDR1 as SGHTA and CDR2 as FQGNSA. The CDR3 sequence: CASSSSSGYYEQYF. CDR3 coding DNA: TGTGCCAGCAGCTCCTCTAGCGGTTACTACGAGCAGTACTTC.